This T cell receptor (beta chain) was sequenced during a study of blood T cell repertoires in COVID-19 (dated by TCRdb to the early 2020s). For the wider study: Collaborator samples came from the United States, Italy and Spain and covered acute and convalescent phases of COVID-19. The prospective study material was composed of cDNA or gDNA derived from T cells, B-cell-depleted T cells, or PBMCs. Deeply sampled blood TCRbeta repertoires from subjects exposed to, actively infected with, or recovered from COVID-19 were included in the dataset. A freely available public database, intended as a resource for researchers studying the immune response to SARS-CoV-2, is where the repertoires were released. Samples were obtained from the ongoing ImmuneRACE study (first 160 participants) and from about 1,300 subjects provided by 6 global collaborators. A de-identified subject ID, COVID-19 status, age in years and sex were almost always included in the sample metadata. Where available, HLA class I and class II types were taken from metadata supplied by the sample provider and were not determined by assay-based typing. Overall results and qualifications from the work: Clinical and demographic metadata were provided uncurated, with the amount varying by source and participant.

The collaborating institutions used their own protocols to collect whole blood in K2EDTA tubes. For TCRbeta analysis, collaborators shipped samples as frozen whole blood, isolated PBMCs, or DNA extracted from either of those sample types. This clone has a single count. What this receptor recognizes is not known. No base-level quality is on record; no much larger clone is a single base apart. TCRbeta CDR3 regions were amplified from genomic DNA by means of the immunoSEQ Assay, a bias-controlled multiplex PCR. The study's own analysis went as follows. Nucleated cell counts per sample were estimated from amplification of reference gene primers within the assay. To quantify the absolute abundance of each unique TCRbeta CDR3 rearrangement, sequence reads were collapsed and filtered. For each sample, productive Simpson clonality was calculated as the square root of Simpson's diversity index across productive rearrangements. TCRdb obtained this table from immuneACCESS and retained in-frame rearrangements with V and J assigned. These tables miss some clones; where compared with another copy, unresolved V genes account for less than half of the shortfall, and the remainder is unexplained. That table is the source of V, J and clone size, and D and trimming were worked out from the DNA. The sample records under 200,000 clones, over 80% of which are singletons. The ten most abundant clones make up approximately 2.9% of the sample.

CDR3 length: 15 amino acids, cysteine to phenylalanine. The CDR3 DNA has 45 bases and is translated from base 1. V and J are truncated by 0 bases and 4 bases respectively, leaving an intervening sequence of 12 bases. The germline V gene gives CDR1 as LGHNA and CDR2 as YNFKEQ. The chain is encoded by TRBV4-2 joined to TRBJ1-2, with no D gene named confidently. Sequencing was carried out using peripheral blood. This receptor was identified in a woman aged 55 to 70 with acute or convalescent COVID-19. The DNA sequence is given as TGTGCCAGCAGCCAAGAGTGGGAGGGAACCTATGGCTACACCTTC. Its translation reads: CASSQEWEGTYGYTF.